This T cell receptor (beta chain) was observed in a study of T cell changes during pregnancy in multiple sclerosis. Sequenced by immunoSEQ multiplex PCR; TCRdb stores in-frame clones only, minus some. The table shows 30,000 to 40,000 clones, with around 89% occurring only once. The CDR3 spans 16 residues. The sequence came from a female donor with multiple sclerosis, enrolled in a pregnancy study. The rearrangement uses TRBV21-1 and TRBJ1-1; TRBD1, as called in the table, went unchecked against the DNA. TRBV21-1 is an annotated pseudogene. This specimen consisted of CD8+ T cells from peripheral blood mononuclear cells, obtained in the third trimester of pregnancy. Here the CDR3 DNA reads TGTGCCAGCAGCAGCCCGTTTGGACAGATGAACACTGAAGCTTTCTTT. It is translated as CASSSPFGQMNTEAFF.